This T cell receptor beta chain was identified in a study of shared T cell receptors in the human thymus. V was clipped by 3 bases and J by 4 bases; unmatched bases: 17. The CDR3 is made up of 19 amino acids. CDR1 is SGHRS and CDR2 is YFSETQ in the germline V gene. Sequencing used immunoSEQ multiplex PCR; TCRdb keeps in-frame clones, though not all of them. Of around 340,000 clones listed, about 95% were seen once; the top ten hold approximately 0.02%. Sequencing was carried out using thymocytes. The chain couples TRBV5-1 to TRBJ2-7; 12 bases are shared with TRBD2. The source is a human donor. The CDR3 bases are TGCGCCAGCAGCTCGACCCGGGGACTAGCGGGCCCCTTAGGGTACGAGCAGTACTTC. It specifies CASSSTRGLAGPLGYEQYF.